A selection of T cell receptor beta chains follows, all from one sample in a study of technical replicates of blood from a few donors. The assay was immunoSEQ multiplex PCR, and TCRdb's table has in-frame clones only and misses some. The data hold 55,000 to 80,000 clones, with just under 97% observed a single time. Sequences were obtained from T cells isolated from PBMCs. These receptors were obtained from a human donor in good health. The CDR3 runs from the conserved cysteine through the conserved F or W. The order of the fields is D gene, J gene, V gene, CDR3 protein, CDR3 DNA. D genes are given only for firm matches.

D gene: NA; J gene: TRBJ1-4; V gene: TRBV7-2; CDR3 protein: CASSLIWGGEKLFF; CDR3 DNA: TGTGCCAGCAGCTTAATCTGGGGGGGTGAAAAACTGTTTTTT
D gene: NA; J gene: TRBJ2-7; V gene: TRBV5-6; CDR3 protein: CASSLHLIPYEQYF; CDR3 DNA: TGTGCCAGCAGCCTGCACTTAATACCGTACGAGCAGTACTTC
D gene: TRBD1; J gene: TRBJ1-5; V gene: TRBV2; CDR3 protein: CASSDRGHQPQHF; CDR3 DNA: TGTGCCAGCAGTGACAGGGGGCATCAGCCCCAGCATTTT
D gene: NA; J gene: TRBJ1-1; V gene: TRBV5-4; CDR3 protein: CASSLGLSGEAFF; CDR3 DNA: TGTGCCAGCAGCTTGGGACTTTCGGGTGAAGCTTTCTTT
D gene: TRBD1; J gene: TRBJ1-1; V gene: TRBV29-1; CDR3 protein: CQVRQGLRNTEAFF; CDR3 DNA: TGTCAAGTGCGACAGGGGCTCCGGAACACTGAAGCTTTCTTT
D gene: TRBD2; J gene: TRBJ2-7; V gene: TRBV13; CDR3 protein: CASSSRTSGGALGEQYF; CDR3 DNA: TGTGCCAGCAGCTCTCGGACTAGCGGGGGGGCCTTGGGGGAGCAGTACTTC
D gene: NA; J gene: TRBJ2-1; V gene: TRBV6-1; CDR3 protein: CASSELVTSRLHEQFF; CDR3 DNA: TGTGCCAGCAGTGAGTTGGTGACTAGTCGGCTCCATGAGCAGTTCTTC
D gene: TRBD2; J gene: TRBJ2-5; V gene: TRBV25-1; CDR3 protein: CASSEGLRGGEETQYF; CDR3 DNA: TGTGCCAGCAGTGAAGGATTGCGGGGGGGAGAAGAGACCCAGTACTTC
D gene: NA; J gene: TRBJ1-5; V gene: TRBV15; CDR3 protein: CATKDRNNQPQHF; CDR3 DNA: TGTGCCACTAAAGACAGAAACAATCAGCCCCAGCATTTT
D gene: NA; J gene: TRBJ2-7; V gene: TRBV10-2; CDR3 protein: CASSETGEQYF; CDR3 DNA: TGCGCCAGCAGTGAGACGGGCGAGCAGTACTTC